This T cell receptor beta chain was obtained from a study of blood T cells in healthy people across ages. Across the whole study: Capturing about one barcoded beta molecule per two T cells was achieved by template switching. Overall study findings and caveats: There was a strong correlation between TCR beta diversity and naive T cell percentage.

Worth noting for this clonotype: Its matching antigen is unknown.

The germline CDR1 and CDR2 sequences are SGHVS and FQNEAQ. V was pared by 1 base and J by 0 bases, with 13 bases between. This CDR3 region has 18 residues. For the second PCR, which ran for 7 to 11 cycles, a sample-barcoded 5' primer and a J-beta primer mix were used. TCRdb reanalysed the 5' RACE reads using MiXCR and keeps one entry per CDR3 protein. The sample yields around 800,000 distinct CDR3 sequences, 50% to 65% seen once. This TCR was sampled from an elderly man in good health. V gene TRBV7-8 combines with J gene TRBJ2-6, with D perhaps assigned TRBD1 or TRBD2 (5 bases each). Sequencing was done on a sample of blood. CDR3 in amino acids: CASSLVRGPISGANVLTF. CDR3 DNA sequence: TGTGCCAGCAGCTTAGTTCGGGGCCCCATCTCTGGGGCCAACGTCCTGACTTTC.